This T cell receptor (beta chain) was captured by sequencing in a study of CD8 T cells in Susac syndrome. Background on the study: Patients with Susac syndrome were therapy-naive, on corticosteroids, or on intravenous immunoglobulin alone at blood draw.

It was with random hexamers that 0.5 to 1 ug RNA was reverse transcribed. TCRdb redid the calling of the immunoSEQ multiplex PCR reads with MiXCR, one entry per CDR3 protein. Of 170,000 or so distinct CDR3 sequences in the sample, 90% to 97% were seen once. Germline CDR1 and CDR2: SQVTM and ANQGSEA. With 5 bases clipped from V and 8 bases from J, the junction kept 4 bases outside the gene matches. The CDR3 extends over 12 amino acids. Sequencing of TCR beta was performed on blood CD8+ T cells and on blood CD4+ T cells. This sequence originates from a human donor with Susac syndrome. Sequencing used CD4+ T cells from PBMCs. The genes are TRBV29-1 and TRBJ1-4, with 8 bases matching TRBD1. The CDR3 loop reads CSVRTGREKLFF. Here the CDR3 DNA reads TGCAGCGTTCGGACAGGGCGCGAAAAACTGTTTTTT.